One TCR beta chain is described in this entry. Its antigen is as yet unknown. An end of the junction differs from the germline gene, which may be a read error. This specimen comes from a study of blood T cells in healthy people across ages. Broader study findings: Higher diversity and more naive CD4+ cells were features of long-lived donors, compared to aged donors.

Next came a second PCR, run for about 7 to 11 cycles, which used a sample-barcoded 5' primer along with a J-beta primer mix. MiXCR, applied by TCRdb to the 5' RACE reads, yields one record per CDR3 protein. The sample lists roughly 680,000 distinct CDR3 sequences; roughly half were seen once. This CDR3 region has 16 residues. Germline assignment: CDR1 MNHEY and CDR2 SVGAGI. The chain joins TRBV6-5 to TRBJ2-4; 7 bases are shared with TRBD2. This clonotype was obtained from an elderly woman in good health. The sequencing input was blood. The CDR3 spells CAGRTRGVPSQNIQYF. The DNA of the CDR3 is TGTGCCGGCAGGACTAGGGGCGTACCTAGCCAAAACATTCAGTACTTC.